The subject of this entry is one T cell receptor (beta chain). Its antigen is as yet unknown. This record belongs to a study of shared clonotypes between healthy human individuals. Study conclusions and caveats: About 5.2% was the fraction of naive CD4 clonotypes found shared across several donors.

Assay: immunoSEQ multiplex PCR; the TCRdb copy retains only in-frame clones and omits some. The sample contains over 800,000 clones, 80% to 95% of which appear only once. CDR3 length: 14 residues. Trimming left V 6 bases short and J 8 bases short, with 17 bases between. Per the germline V gene, CDR1 is MNHNS and CDR2 is SASEGT. Naive CD8 cells lacked CD45RO and underwent positive selection for CCR7, leaving out terminally differentiated effector memory CD45RA+ cells. The J gene is TRBJ1-5, the V gene TRBV6-1; D is ambiguous. Sequenced: naive CD8+ T cells sorted from blood. The TCR comes from a man in his thirties or forties in good health. The CDR3 protein is CASSSGPIGEPQHF. In nucleotides, the CDR3 is TGTGCCAGCAGCTCCGGGCCGATTGGGGAGCCCCAGCATTTT.